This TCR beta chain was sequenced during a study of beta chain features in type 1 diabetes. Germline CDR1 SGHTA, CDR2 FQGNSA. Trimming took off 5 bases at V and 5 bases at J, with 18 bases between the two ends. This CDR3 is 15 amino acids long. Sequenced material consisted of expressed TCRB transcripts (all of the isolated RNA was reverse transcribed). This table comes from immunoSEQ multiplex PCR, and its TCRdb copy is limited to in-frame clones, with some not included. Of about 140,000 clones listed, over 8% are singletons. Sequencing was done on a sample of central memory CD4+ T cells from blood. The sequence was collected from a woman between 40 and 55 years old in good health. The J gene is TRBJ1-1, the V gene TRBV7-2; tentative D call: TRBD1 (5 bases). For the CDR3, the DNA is TGTGCCAGCAGCCGCTATAAACCGGAGGGGACTGAAGCTTTCTTT. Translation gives CASSRYKPEGTEAFF. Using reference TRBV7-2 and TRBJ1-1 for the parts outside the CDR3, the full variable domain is GAGVSQSPSNKVTEKGKDVELRCDPISGHTALYWYRQSLGQGLEFLIYFQGNSAPDKSGLPSDRFSAERTGGSVSTLTIQRTQQEDSAVYLCASSRYKPEGTEAFFGQGTRLTVV.